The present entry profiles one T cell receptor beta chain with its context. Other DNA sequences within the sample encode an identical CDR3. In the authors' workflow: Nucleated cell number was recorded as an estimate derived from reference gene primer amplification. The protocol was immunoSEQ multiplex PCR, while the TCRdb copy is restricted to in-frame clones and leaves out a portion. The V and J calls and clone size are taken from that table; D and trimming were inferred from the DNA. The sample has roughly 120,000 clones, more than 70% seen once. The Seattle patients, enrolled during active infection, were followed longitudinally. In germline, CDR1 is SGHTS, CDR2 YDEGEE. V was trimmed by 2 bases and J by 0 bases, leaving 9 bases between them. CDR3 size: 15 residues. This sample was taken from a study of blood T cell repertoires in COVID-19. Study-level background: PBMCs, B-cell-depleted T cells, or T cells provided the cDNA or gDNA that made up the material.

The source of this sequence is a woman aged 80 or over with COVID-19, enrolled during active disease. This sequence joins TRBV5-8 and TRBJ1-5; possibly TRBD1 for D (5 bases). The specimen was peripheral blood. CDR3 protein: CASSLGRGSNQPQHF. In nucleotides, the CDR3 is TGTGCCAGCAGCTTAGGTAGGGGTAGCAATCAGCCCCAGCATTTT.